These 17 T cell receptor beta chains originate from one sample sequenced in a study of T-cell memory formation after mild COVID-19. TCRdb recomputed calls from the 5' RACE reads with MiXCR, one row per CDR3 protein. The table shows around 340,000 distinct CDR3 sequences, with over 13% occurring only once. Specimen: PBMCs or a T cell subset sorted from them (not recorded which). Receptors were obtained from a man in his late teens or twenties who had mild COVID-19 (a few samples of this study predate the infection). Cell type and time point are not known.

V is TRBV6-5 and J is TRBJ2-3; no clear D gene. V lost 2 bases to trimming and J lost 0 bases, with 6 bases between them. The CDR3 has 14 amino acids. Germline V lookup: CDR1 MNHEY, CDR2 SVGAGI. CDR3 amino acids: CASSYRLSTDTQYF. CDR3 DNA: TGTGCCAGCAGTTACCGGCTAAGCACAGATACGCAGTATTTT.

The V call is TRBV20-1, the J call TRBJ2-1, with D perhaps being TRBD1 or TRBD2 (7 bases each). Trimming removed 5 bases from V and 6 bases from J, with 20 bases in between. Germline V gives CDR1 DFQATT, CDR2 SNEGSKA (reference sequence). The CDR3 contains 15 residues. The CDR3 here is CSARRRQGGSNEQFF. As DNA, the CDR3 is TGCAGTGCTCGCCGCCGGCAGGGGGGGTCCAATGAGCAGTTCTTC.

The chain combines TRBV7-9 with TRBJ2-5, with 11 bases aligning to TRBD2. The germline V gene has CDR1 SEHNR and CDR2 FQNEAQ (reference sequence). This CDR3 spans 18 amino acids. With V trimmed by 5 bases and J by 1 base, 12 bases remained unmatched. The CDR3 spells CASSRGLGTSGTQETQYF. The CDR3 DNA is TGTGCCAGCAGCCGGGGACTTGGGACTAGCGGAACCCAAGAGACCCAGTACTTC. The full variable domain, its missing parts supplied by reference TRBV7-9 and TRBJ2-5, is DTGVSQNPRHKITKRGQNVTFRCDPISEHNRLYWYRQTLGQGPEFLTYFQNEAQLEKSRLLSDRFSAERPKGSFSTLEIQRTEQGDSAMYLCASSRGLGTSGTQETQYFGPGTRLLVL.

The V and J genes are TRBV19 and TRBJ2-3; D is unresolved. The CDR3 has 12 amino acids. Looked up from germline, CDR1 is LNHDA and CDR2 is SQIVND (reference sequence). Between the trimmed V and J ends, which lost 5 bases and 5 bases, there was a span of 8 bases. Here the CDR3 DNA reads TGTGCCAGTAGTTCCATCGGAGATACGCAGTATTTT. Its translation: CASSSIGDTQYF.

With regard to this clonotype: The junction shows a germline mismatch at one end, possibly a read error. V is TRBV7-7 and J is TRBJ1-3, with 9 bases fitting TRBD1. CDR1 SSHAT and CDR2 FNYEAQ come from the germline V gene (reference sequence). The CDR3 is 18 amino acids. The CDR3 loop is CASSPSRDREWTGNTIYF. Here the CDR3 DNA reads TGTGCTAGCAGCCCGTCCCGGGACAGGGAATGGACTGGAAACACCATATATTTT.

V usage is TRBV11-2 and J usage is TRBJ2-7; 9 bases match TRBD2. This CDR3 is built from 13 residues. J gave up 5 bases and V 5 bases, and 4 bases lay outside the gene matches. CDR1 and CDR2 from the germline V gene are SGHAT and FQNNGV. For the CDR3, the DNA is TGTGCCAGCAGCCCCCGGACTAGCGACGAGCAGTACTTC. It encodes CASSPRTSDEQYF.

The chain is built from TRBV4-3 and TRBJ2-2; 8 bases are shared with TRBD2. J lost 6 bases, V lost 0 bases, and 6 bases had no gene match. Germline V lookup: CDR1 LGHNA, CDR2 YSLEER. The CDR3 runs to 16 residues. CDR3 coding DNA: TGCGCCAGCAGCCAAGAAGCGGGGGTTAGCGCCGGGGAGCTGTTTTTT. The encoded protein is CASSQEAGVSAGELFF.

The J gene is TRBJ1-1, the V gene TRBV7-3; D may be TRBD1 (5 bases). Trimming cost V 0 bases and J 10 bases, with 15 bases left between them. This CDR3 is 14 amino acids long. The germline CDR1 and CDR2 sequences are SGHTA and FQGTGA. DNA of the CDR3: TGTGCCAGCAGCTTAACTCCGACAGATCAGGCAGCTTTCTTT. Its translation is CASSLTPTDQAAFF.

This clonotype was detected only a few times. The V and J genes are TRBV9 and TRBJ2-5; 9 bases line up with TRBD1. The V gene's germline CDR1 is SGDLS and CDR2 YYNGEE. CDR3 length equals 15 residues. The J segment lost 4 bases and the V segment lost 0 bases, leaving 4 bases of the junction unmatched. The CDR3 DNA is TGTGCCAGCAGCGTAGACAGGGGGCTAGGAGAGACCCAGTACTTC. Translation gives CASSVDRGLGETQYF.

This sequence joins TRBV7-2 and TRBJ2-5; no clear D. The germline V and J ends were trimmed by 1 base and 9 bases, with 21 bases remaining between them. The CDR3 has 16 amino acids. CDR1 and CDR2 (germline): SGHTA, FQGNSA. CDR3 sequence: CASSLVVGQTIAAQYF. The CDR3 nucleotides read TGTGCCAGCAGCTTAGTTGTAGGGCAAACGATAGCAGCCCAGTACTTC.

This rearrangement joins TRBV4-1 to TRBJ1-2, with D perhaps TRBD1 (6 bases). Trimming took 5 bases from V and 0 from J, leaving 10 bases between them. CDR1 MGHRA and CDR2 YSYEKL come from the germline V gene. This CDR3 has 14 residues. In nucleotides, the CDR3 is TGCGCCAGCAGCAAATGGACAGCTAACTATGGCTACACCTTC. This codes for CASSKWTANYGYTF.

This sequence joins TRBV2 and TRBJ2-3; the match to TRBD2 covers 8 bases. CDR1 is SNHLY and CDR2 is FYNNEI in the germline V gene. This CDR3 spans 16 amino acids. Trimming took 7 bases from V and 0 from J; bases not matched to a gene: 9. CDR3 coding DNA: TGTGCCAGCACCGGGACTAGTAGTTTCAGCACAGATACGCAGTATTTT. Its protein product is CASTGTSSFSTDTQYF.

The rearrangement joins TRBV6-1 to TRBJ1-2; 10 nucleotides match TRBD1. With 6 bases clipped from V and 7 bases from J, the junction kept 5 bases outside the gene matches. The germline V gene has CDR1 MNHNS and CDR2 SASEGT. The CDR3 is 13 residues long. The CDR3 nucleotides read TGTGCCAGCAGCGACAGGGGGCCGCGTGGCTACACCTTC. Its translation is CASSDRGPRGYTF.

The chain combines TRBV20-1 with TRBJ1-2; TRBD1 matches at 9 bases. This CDR3 has 16 residues. The germline V gene encodes CDR1 DFQATT and CDR2 SNEGSKA (reference sequence). The V and J ends lost 6 bases and 0 bases, in that order; junction bases with no gene match: 11. CDR3 sequence reads: CSATGTGMRANYGYTF. The CDR3 DNA reads TGCAGTGCAACCGGGACAGGGATGAGGGCTAACTATGGCTACACCTTC.

At least ten counts were recorded for this clonotype. The chain combines TRBV7-2 with TRBJ1-5; a possible D gene is TRBD1 (5 bases). The ends were cut back, 3 bases at V and 4 bases at J, with 10 bases in the middle. The CDR3 spans 14 residues. Germline V gives CDR1 SGHTA, CDR2 FQGNSA. The CDR3 DNA follows: TGTGCCAGCAGCTTCGCGACAGAAAATCAGCCCCAGCATTTT. Encoded protein: CASSFATENQPQHF.

This chain uses TRBV28 with TRBJ2-2; TRBD1 is a possible D gene (5 bases). Per germline, CDR1 MDHEN and CDR2 SYDVKM. V dropped 3 bases and J dropped 4 bases, with 12 bases sitting between them. CDR3 length equals 15 residues. The CDR3 region has the DNA TGTGCCAGCAGTTTTGCCAGGGCTGGCACCGGGGAGCTGTTTTTT. It translates to CASSFARAGTGELFF. Full variable domain (remainder filled in from reference TRBV28 and TRBJ2-2): DVKVTQSSRYLVKRTGEKVFLECVQDMDHENMFWYRQDPGLGLRLIYFSYDVKMKEKGDIPEGYSVSREKKERFSLILESASTNQTSMYLCASSFARAGTGELFFGEGSRLTVL.

This clonotype was detected only a few times. V is TRBV10-3 and J is TRBJ2-3; 7 bases map to TRBD1. The V gene's germline CDR1 is ENHRY and CDR2 SYGVKD. The trim removed 3 bases at V and 4 bases at J, leaving 7 bases unmatched. CDR3 length equals 15 residues. The DNA for the CDR3 is TGTGCCATCAGTGAACGACAGGGTAATGCAGATACGCAGTATTTT. It specifies CAISERQGNADTQYF.